This TCR beta chain was retrieved from a study of cytomegalovirus exposure and HLA in healthy donors. Broader study findings: The dataset shows that most TCR sequences were rare, while some public TCRs occurred in many donors. The study labeled fewer than 200 TCR beta chains cytomegalovirus-associated. Cytomegalovirus status was reportedly diagnosed by the classifier with high sensitivity and specificity.

Measured with immunoSEQ multiplex PCR; TCRdb has only the in-frame clones, and not every one. The top ten hold under 2% of the sample, which has 90,000 to 130,000 clones, more than 70% seen once. On this clone: Its antigen is unidentified.

This clonotype was obtained from a woman between 18 and 29 years old in good health and CMV-seronegative. The sample was PBMCs.

CDR3 in amino acids: CASSFRGFSYEQYF. CDR3 bases: TGTGCCAGCAGTTTTAGGGGATTCTCCTACGAGCAGTACTTC. The chain couples TRBV28 to TRBJ2-7; maybe TRBD1 (5 bases). This CDR3 comprises 14 residues. The germline V gene has CDR1 MDHEN and CDR2 SYDVKM. Between the trimmed V and J ends, which lost 3 bases and 0 bases, there was a span of 9 bases.